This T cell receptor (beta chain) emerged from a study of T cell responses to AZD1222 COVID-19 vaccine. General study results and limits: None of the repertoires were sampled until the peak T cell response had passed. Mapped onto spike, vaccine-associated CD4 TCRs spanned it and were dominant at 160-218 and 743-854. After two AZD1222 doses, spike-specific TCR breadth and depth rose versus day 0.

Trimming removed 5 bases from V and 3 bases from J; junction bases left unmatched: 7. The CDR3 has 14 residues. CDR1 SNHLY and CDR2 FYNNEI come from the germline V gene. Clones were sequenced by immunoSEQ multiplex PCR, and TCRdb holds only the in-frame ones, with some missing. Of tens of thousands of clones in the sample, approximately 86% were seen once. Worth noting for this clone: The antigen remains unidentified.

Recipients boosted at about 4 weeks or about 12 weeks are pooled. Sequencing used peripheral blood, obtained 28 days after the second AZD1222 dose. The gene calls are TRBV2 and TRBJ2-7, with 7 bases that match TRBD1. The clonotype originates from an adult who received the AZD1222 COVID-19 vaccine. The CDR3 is CASSRQGSDYEQYF. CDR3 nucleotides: TGTGCCAGCAGTCGACAGGGAAGCGACTACGAGCAGTACTTC.